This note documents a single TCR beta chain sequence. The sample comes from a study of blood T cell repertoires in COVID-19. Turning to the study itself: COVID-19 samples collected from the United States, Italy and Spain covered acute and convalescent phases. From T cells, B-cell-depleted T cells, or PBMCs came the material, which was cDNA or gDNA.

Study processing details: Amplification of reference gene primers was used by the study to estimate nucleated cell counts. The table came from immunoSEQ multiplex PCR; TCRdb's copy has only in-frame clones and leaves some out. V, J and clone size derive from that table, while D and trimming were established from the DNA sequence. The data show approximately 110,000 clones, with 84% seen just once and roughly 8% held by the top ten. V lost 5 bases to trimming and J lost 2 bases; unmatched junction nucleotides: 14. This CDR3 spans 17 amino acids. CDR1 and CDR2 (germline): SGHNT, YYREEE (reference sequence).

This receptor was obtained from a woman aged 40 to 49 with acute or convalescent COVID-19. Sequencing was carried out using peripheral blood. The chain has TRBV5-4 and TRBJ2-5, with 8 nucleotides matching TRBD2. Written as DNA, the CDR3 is TGTGCCAGCAGTCCTGTGGCGGGGGGCCTTAATCAAGAGACCCAGTACTTC. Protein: CASSPVAGGLNQETQYF.